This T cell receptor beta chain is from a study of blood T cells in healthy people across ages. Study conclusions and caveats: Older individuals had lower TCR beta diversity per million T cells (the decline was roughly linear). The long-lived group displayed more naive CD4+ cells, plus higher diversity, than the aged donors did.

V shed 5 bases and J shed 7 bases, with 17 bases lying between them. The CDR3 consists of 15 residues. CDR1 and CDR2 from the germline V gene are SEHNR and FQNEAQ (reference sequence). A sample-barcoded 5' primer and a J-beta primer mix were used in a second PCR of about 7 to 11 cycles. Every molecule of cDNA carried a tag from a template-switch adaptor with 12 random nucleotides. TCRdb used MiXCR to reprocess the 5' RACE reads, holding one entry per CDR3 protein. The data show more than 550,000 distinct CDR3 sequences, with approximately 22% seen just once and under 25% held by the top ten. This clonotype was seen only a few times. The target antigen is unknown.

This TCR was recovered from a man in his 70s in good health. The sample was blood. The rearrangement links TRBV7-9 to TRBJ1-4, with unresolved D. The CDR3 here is CASSQGSRIGEKLFF. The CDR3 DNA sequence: TGTGCCAGCAGCCAAGGGTCCAGGATCGGTGAAAAACTGTTTTTT. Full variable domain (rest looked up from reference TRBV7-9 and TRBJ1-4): DTGVSQNPRHKITKRGQNVTFRCDPISEHNRLYWYRQTLGQGPEFLTYFQNEAQLEKSRLLSDRFSAERPKGSFSTLEIQRTEQGDSAMYLCASSQGSRIGEKLFFGSGTQLSVL.